These T cell receptor beta chains were read from a single sample in a study of T-cell memory formation after mild COVID-19. TCRdb recomputed calls from the 5' RACE reads with MiXCR, one row per CDR3 protein. Here the sample spans tens of thousands of distinct CDR3 sequences, roughly 25% being singletons. Sequencing was done on a sample of PBMCs or a T cell subset sorted from them (not recorded which). Receptor source: a man younger than 35 who had mild COVID-19 (a few samples of this study predate the infection). Cell type and time point are not known. CDR3s include the opening cysteine and the closing phenylalanine or tryptophan. Each record gives: V gene, J gene, CDR3 protein.

v_call: TRBV6-5
j_call: TRBJ1-2
cdr3_aa: CASSEQGTGERGTF

v_call: TRBV10-3
j_call: TRBJ2-7
cdr3_aa: CAISDRTRDEQYF

v_call: TRBV10-3
j_call: TRBJ1-1
cdr3_aa: CAISEGRDTEAFF

v_call: TRBV27
j_call: TRBJ2-2
cdr3_aa: CASSFGNTGELFF

v_call: TRBV5-1
j_call: TRBJ2-3
cdr3_aa: CASSLRATSTDTQYF

v_call: TRBV4-3
j_call: TRBJ2-2
cdr3_aa: CASSQDGVERSNTGELFF

v_call: TRBV5-1
j_call: TRBJ2-7
cdr3_aa: CASTQGLAGALEQYF

v_call: TRBV7-9
j_call: TRBJ1-1
cdr3_aa: CASSLGWGEDTEAFF

v_call: TRBV5-1
j_call: TRBJ2-7
cdr3_aa: CASSSGSHYEQYF

v_call: TRBV7-8
j_call: TRBJ2-1
cdr3_aa: CASGWTGIVSYNEQFF

v_call: TRBV6-6
j_call: TRBJ2-5
cdr3_aa: CASSYGRGQETQYF

v_call: TRBV6-6
j_call: TRBJ1-6
cdr3_aa: CASSSQGLGSPLHF

v_call: TRBV5-6
j_call: TRBJ2-2
cdr3_aa: CASRVATGELFF

v_call: TRBV12-3/TRBV12-4
j_call: TRBJ1-2
cdr3_aa: CASSLRGDYGYTF

v_call: TRBV6-4
j_call: TRBJ2-1
cdr3_aa: CASSDTTGAYNEQFF

v_call: TRBV6-5
j_call: TRBJ2-1
cdr3_aa: CASSYSGNKQFF

v_call: TRBV4-1
j_call: TRBJ2-1
cdr3_aa: CASSRGDRAYNEQFF

v_call: TRBV7-2
j_call: TRBJ1-1
cdr3_aa: CASSLTQGTVSAFF

v_call: TRBV11-2
j_call: TRBJ2-3
cdr3_aa: CASTSLGSQDTQYF

v_call: TRBV5-1
j_call: TRBJ1-4
cdr3_aa: CASSFATGSNEKLFF

v_call: TRBV6-5
j_call: TRBJ2-7
cdr3_aa: CASSNFGGERGRDLPYEQYF

v_call: TRBV12-3/TRBV12-4
j_call: TRBJ2-3
cdr3_aa: CASNMDRDTQYF

v_call: TRBV27
j_call: TRBJ2-7
cdr3_aa: CASRTIDRKEQYF

v_call: TRBV6-2/TRBV6-3
j_call: TRBJ1-5
cdr3_aa: CASSVRARGRPQHF

v_call: TRBV6-6
j_call: TRBJ1-1
cdr3_aa: CASRGYRGGLVSTEAFF

v_call: TRBV4-1
j_call: TRBJ2-3
cdr3_aa: CASTTPGGEDTDTQYF

v_call: TRBV29-1
j_call: TRBJ2-7
cdr3_aa: CSVFLDSSSYEQYF

v_call: TRBV27
j_call: TRBJ2-3
cdr3_aa: CASSLSSGVVGADTQYF

v_call: TRBV1
j_call: TRBJ2-3
cdr3_aa: CTSGKGTSGGGTDTQYF

v_call: TRBV9
j_call: TRBJ1-2
cdr3_aa: CASSVAHYGYTF

v_call: TRBV7-9
j_call: TRBJ2-3
cdr3_aa: CASSLGLGVGDTQYF

v_call: TRBV10-3
j_call: TRBJ1-2
cdr3_aa: CAISESGAFYGYTF

v_call: TRBV29-1
j_call: TRBJ2-3
cdr3_aa: CSVETDTQYF

v_call: TRBV7-8
j_call: TRBJ1-2
cdr3_aa: CASSLVVAQGEANYGYTF

v_call: TRBV7-2
j_call: TRBJ1-2
cdr3_aa: CASSLDPGASVYGYTF

v_call: TRBV11-2
j_call: TRBJ2-7
cdr3_aa: CASSLGGTAYEQYF

v_call: TRBV4-3
j_call: TRBJ2-5
cdr3_aa: CASSQQAGLIQETQYF

v_call: TRBV11-3
j_call: TRBJ1-6
cdr3_aa: CASTPRLRGKDNSPLHF

v_call: TRBV9
j_call: TRBJ1-5
cdr3_aa: CASSAGGRNQPQHF

v_call: TRBV7-9
j_call: TRBJ2-1
cdr3_aa: CASSLPRGNNEQFF

v_call: TRBV6-5
j_call: TRBJ1-5
cdr3_aa: CASSYSPGQPQHF

v_call: TRBV20-1
j_call: TRBJ1-1
cdr3_aa: CSARTWGTEAFF

v_call: TRBV7-9
j_call: TRBJ1-2
cdr3_aa: CASSVGGEGYTF

v_call: TRBV9
j_call: TRBJ2-2
cdr3_aa: CASSALAGGPSGELFF

v_call: TRBV6-5
j_call: TRBJ2-3
cdr3_aa: CASSYTPRGGGTDTQYF

v_call: TRBV7-9
j_call: TRBJ2-5
cdr3_aa: CASSPPGGAEQETQYF

v_call: TRBV7-9
j_call: TRBJ1-1
cdr3_aa: CASSLALTGATEAFF

v_call: TRBV9
j_call: TRBJ1-2
cdr3_aa: CASSPPGPTNYGYTF

v_call: TRBV29-1
j_call: TRBJ2-1
cdr3_aa: CSVELRGTYNEQFF

v_call: TRBV15
j_call: TRBJ1-2
cdr3_aa: CATSTRTEPIYGYTF

v_call: TRBV19
j_call: TRBJ2-1
cdr3_aa: CASSKLGEQFF

v_call: TRBV7-8
j_call: TRBJ2-1
cdr3_aa: CASLEGSSYNEQFF

v_call: TRBV27
j_call: TRBJ2-1
cdr3_aa: CASSVLAGGLREQFF

v_call: TRBV11-2
j_call: TRBJ2-3
cdr3_aa: CASSLAGGYTDTQYF

v_call: TRBV11-2
j_call: TRBJ2-7
cdr3_aa: CASSRLGSYEQYF